This T cell receptor beta chain stems from a study of Ad26.COV2.S vaccination and SARS-CoV-2 variants (dated by TCRdb to the early 2020s). About the investigation overall: Vaccine-arm donors were drawn from COV1001, a multicentre, randomized, double-blind, placebo-controlled phase I-IIa trial of Ad26.COV2.S in healthy adults. Ad26.COV2.S was administered intramuscularly at 5 x 10^10 or 1 x 10^11 viral particles, either as a single shot or as two shots given 56 days apart. The specificity and breadth of SARS-CoV-2-reactive T cell receptors after Ad26.COV2.S vaccination were assessed by TCRbeta repertoire sequencing. A total of some 30 samples were included in the TCR-sequenced set, comprising around 19 Ad26.COV2.S vaccine recipients, 5 placebo recipients and 8 SARS-CoV-2 convalescent individuals. Trial participants were randomized into five groups of five, in which low-dose or high-dose Ad26.COV2.S was given once or twice, or placebo was given on both occasions. Blinding of investigators to trial group allocation was maintained during experiments and outcome assessment.

The sample's treatment or condition label is to be understood as: around 19 received Ad26.COV2.S at low or high dose, single or two shots; roughly five received placebo; per-sample allocation not given. Repertoires of vaccine and placebo recipients were sequenced from samples taken on day 63 after the first injection. Cohort 1b enrolled 20 to 30 adults aged 18-55 years at a single site in Boston, USA, between 29 July and 7 August 2020. Ad26.COV2.S was a replication-incompetent adenovirus type 26 vector expressing a prefusion-stabilized SARS-CoV-2 spike protein from the original Wuhan strain. TCRbeta CDR3 regions were sequenced with the immunoSEQ Assay. After extraction, genomic DNA underwent amplification by bias-controlled multiplex PCR, followed by high-throughput sequencing. From the authors' description of their analysis: To quantify the absolute abundance of every unique TCRbeta CDR3 region, sequences were collapsed and filtered. T cell fraction was estimated by normalizing TCRbeta template counts to usable DNA, which was measured by amplifying reference genes present in all nucleated cells. Repertoire TCRs were annotated as SARS-CoV-2-specific by exact matching of V gene, CDR3 amino acid sequence and J gene to a known reactive TCR set. The reference SARS-CoV-2 TCR set was obtained from MIRA and was filtered for enrichment in COVID-19-positive ImmuneCODE repertoires, whereby public or cross-reactive TCRs were removed. Based on the MIRA antigens, annotated TCRs were further analysed at the level of specific ORF or position within ORF. Breadth was defined as the number of annotated unique rearrangements divided by the total number of unique productive rearrangements, and depth was defined as the summed frequency of the annotated unique rearrangements. Two-sided Wilcoxon rank-sum tests were used to compare TCR breadth between groups. The clones in this table, taken by TCRdb from immuneACCESS, are in-frame only. Not every clone is retained; where verified, under half of the shortfall comes from an unresolved V gene, and the cause of the rest is unknown. For V, J and clone size, that table is used; D and trimming come from the DNA. This sample holds over 400,000 clones; approximately 92% were observed only once. 2% to 3% of the sample comes from the top ten.

Trimmed from V: 3 bases; trimmed from J: 7 bases; junction bases lacking a gene match: 9. Reading from cysteine to phenylalanine, the CDR3 counts 16 amino acids. Only the CDR3 DNA is retained, 48 bases long and in frame from the first base. The germline V gene encodes CDR1 LNHDA and CDR2 SQIVND (reference sequence). What the research found in general, with its limitations: According to the authors, total T cell responses may have been underestimated by the TCR breadth and depth analyses. After vaccination, spike-specific CD8+ and CD4+ T cell responses were reported to show substantial breadth. Comparing responses between vaccine doses or regimens was not something the study was powered to do. Ad26.COV2.S recipients had higher spike-specific TCR breadth than placebo recipients (P = 0.0014). Vaccine and placebo recipients had similar non-spike TCR breadth, a finding consistent with the vaccine containing only spike.

Details on this clone: Its cognate antigen has yet to be identified. No much larger clone is present one base from it, and per-base qualities are unavailable.

The chain was built from TRBV19 and TRBJ1-5; 10 bases in the junction line up with TRBD1. The receptor comes from a person aged 18-65 years who received the Ad26.COV2.S COVID-19 vaccine or a placebo. The material sequenced was peripheral blood, taken in a trial of Ad26.COV2.S vaccine versus placebo. The nucleotide sequence is TGTGCCAGTAGTATCGATCTAGGGACAGGGGTCCAGCCCCAGCATTTT. This encodes CASSIDLGTGVQPQHF.